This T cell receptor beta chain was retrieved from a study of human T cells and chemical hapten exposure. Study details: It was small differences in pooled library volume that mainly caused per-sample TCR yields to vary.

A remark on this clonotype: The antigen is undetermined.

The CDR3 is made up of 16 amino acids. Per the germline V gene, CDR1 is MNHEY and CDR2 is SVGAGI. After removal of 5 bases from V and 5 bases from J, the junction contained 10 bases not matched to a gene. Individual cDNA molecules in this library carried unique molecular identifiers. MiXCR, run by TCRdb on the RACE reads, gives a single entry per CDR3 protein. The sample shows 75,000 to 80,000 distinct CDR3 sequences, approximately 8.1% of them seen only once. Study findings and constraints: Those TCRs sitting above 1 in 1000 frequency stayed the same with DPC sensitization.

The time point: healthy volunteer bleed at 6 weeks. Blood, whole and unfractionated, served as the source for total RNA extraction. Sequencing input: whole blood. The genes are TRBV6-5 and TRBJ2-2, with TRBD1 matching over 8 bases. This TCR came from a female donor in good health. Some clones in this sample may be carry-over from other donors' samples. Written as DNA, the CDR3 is TGTGCCAGCAGTAGGAAAGGACAGGGTGGAACCGGGGAGCTGTTTTTT. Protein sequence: CASSRKGQGGTGELFF.